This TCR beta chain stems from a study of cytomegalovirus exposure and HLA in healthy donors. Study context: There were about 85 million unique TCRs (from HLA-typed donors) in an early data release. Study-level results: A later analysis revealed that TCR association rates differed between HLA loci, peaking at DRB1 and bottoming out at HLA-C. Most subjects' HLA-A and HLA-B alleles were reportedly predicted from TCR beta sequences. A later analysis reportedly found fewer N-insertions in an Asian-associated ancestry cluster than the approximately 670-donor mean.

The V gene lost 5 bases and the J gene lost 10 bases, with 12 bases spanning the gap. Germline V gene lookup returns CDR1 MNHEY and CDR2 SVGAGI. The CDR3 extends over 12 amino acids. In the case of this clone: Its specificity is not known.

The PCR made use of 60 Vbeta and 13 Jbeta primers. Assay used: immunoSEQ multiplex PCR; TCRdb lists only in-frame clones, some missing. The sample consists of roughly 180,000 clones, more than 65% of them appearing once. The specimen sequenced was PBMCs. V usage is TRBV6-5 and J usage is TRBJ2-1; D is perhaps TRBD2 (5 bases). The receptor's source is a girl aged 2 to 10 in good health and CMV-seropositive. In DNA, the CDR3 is TGTGCCAGCAGTCGGACTCTCCAGGAGCAGTTCTTC. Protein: CASSRTLQEQFF.